A selection of T cell receptor beta chains follows, all from one sample in a study of identical twins. TCRdb passed the 5' RACE reads through MiXCR, listing each CDR3 protein once. This table holds a few hundred thousand distinct CDR3 sequences, around 8% found once. The same sample was also studied in work on yellow fever vaccine responses in identical twins.

The source material was CD8+ T cells sorted from blood. The receptors come from a woman under 30 in good health. CDR3s include the opening cysteine and the closing phenylalanine or tryptophan. The D gene is left open where the match is weak. Size is omitted from some rows. Given values are once, few, many or a class for expanded clones.

>TRBJ2-7|TRBD1|TRBV27|many
TGTGCCAGCAGTCCCGGGACAGCATTCTACGAGCAGTACTTC
CASSPGTAFYEQYF
>TRBJ2-3|.|TRBV20-1|.
TGCAGTGCCATAACGCCTCTAGAGGGGTTACGCACAGATACGCAGTATTTT
CSAITPLEGLRTDTQYF
>TRBJ2-1|TRBD1|TRBV14|few
TGTGCCAGCAGCCCGGGACAGCATGAGCAGTTCTTC
CASSPGQHEQFF
>TRBJ2-7|.|TRBV20-1|many
TGCAGTGCTGGGGCGGCCGAGCAGTACTTC
CSAGAAEQYF
>TRBJ2-4|.|TRBV7-2|many
TGTGCCAGCAGCCCCGGGCTTTTAAACATTCAGTACTTC
CASSPGLLNIQYF
>TRBJ2-2|TRBD2|TRBV3-1|.
TGTGCCAGCAGACGGACTCGTTGGGCTAGCGGGGGTCAGAACACCGGGGAGCTGTTTTTT
CASRRTRWASGGQNTGELFF
>TRBJ2-1|TRBD1|TRBV14|few
TGTGCCAGCAGCCGCAGGACAGGGGCGAATGAGCAGTTCTTC
CASSRRTGANEQFF
>TRBJ2-7|.|TRBV6-2/TRBV6-3|.
TGTGCCAGCAGTTATGGGAGAACCTACGAGCAGTACTTC
CASSYGRTYEQYF
>TRBJ2-1|.|TRBV7-6|.
TGTGCCAGCAGCCTCCAGACCGGCAGCTCCTACAATGAGCAGTTCTTC
CASSLQTGSSYNEQFF
>TRBJ2-6|.|TRBV27|.
TGTGCCAGCACCACTATCTCTGGGGCCAACGTCCTGACTTTC
CASTTISGANVLTF
>TRBJ2-3|TRBD2|TRBV20-1|.
TGCTGTGCCAGAGAGCCGACTAGCGGGAGGCAGCCAGATACGCAGTATTTT
CCAREPTSGRQPDTQYF
>TRBJ2-1|TRBD2|TRBV4-3|.
TGCGCCAGCAGCCAGACGACTAGCGGGAGTACCTTGATTTACAATGAGCAGTTCTTC
CASSQTTSGSTLIYNEQFF
>TRBJ2-7|.|TRBV7-2|many
TGTGCCAGCAGCTTATTTGGACCACGGGAGGGGGCTTACGAGCAGTACTTC
CASSLFGPREGAYEQYF
>TRBJ1-1|TRBD1|TRBV19|.
TGTGCCAGTAGTTTCTGGACAGGGATAACTGAAGCTTTCTTT
CASSFWTGITEAFF
>TRBJ2-2|TRBD2|TRBV24-1|few
TGTGCCACCAGTGATTTATCAGCGGGGGGATTTGAGGGGGAGCTGTTTTTT
CATSDLSAGGFEGELFF
>TRBJ2-7|.|TRBV12-3/TRBV12-4|.
TGTGCCTGCAGCGATCCCAAGGGGGGCGGGGCAGACCTCTCCTACGAGCAGTACTTC
CACSDPKGGGADLSYEQYF
>TRBJ2-7|TRBD1|TRBV7-9|many
TGTGCCAGCAGCTTGGGACAGGGGAACGAGCAGTACTTC
CASSLGQGNEQYF
>TRBJ2-1|TRBD2|TRBV7-3|.
TGTGCCAGCAGCTTAATAGCGGGGGGGGACAATGAGCAGTTCTTC
CASSLIAGGDNEQFF
>TRBJ2-1|TRBD2|TRBV7-2|once
TGTGCCAGCAGCTTAGCCTTAGCGGGAGCAGACAATGAGCAGTTCTTC
CASSLALAGADNEQFF
>TRBJ1-2|.|TRBV27|.
TGTGCCAGCAGCCCGGGGAACCTTGCGTGGGGCTACACCTTC
CASSPGNLAWGYTF
>TRBJ2-7|.|TRBV27|.
TGTGCCAGCAGGGGCCGGGCCTACGAGCAGTACTTC
CASRGRAYEQYF
>TRBJ1-2|.|TRBV4-1|few
TGCGCCAGCAGCCAAGAAAGGAGGCAGGAGGGTCCTAACTATGGCTACACCTTC
CASSQERRQEGPNYGYTF
>TRBJ1-2|TRBD1|TRBV7-2|many
TGTGCCAGCAGCTTAGAAGACAGGGTCTATGGCTACACCTTC
CASSLEDRVYGYTF
>TRBJ2-7|TRBD1|TRBV28|many
TGTGCCAGCAGCAGTGACAGGGACGGTTCCTACGAGCAGTACTTC
CASSSDRDGSYEQYF
>TRBJ2-7|.|TRBV3-1|.
TGTGCCAGCAGCCAAGATGCGATGACTGACCCCCTGGAGCAGTACTTC
CASSQDAMTDPLEQYF
>TRBJ1-1|.|TRBV29-1|many
TGCAGCGTGATGACCCCTGAAGCTTTCTTT
CSVMTPEAFF
>TRBJ2-3|.|TRBV4-1|.
TGCGCCAGCAGCCAAGCCCTTGGGACGGTGAGCACAGATACGCAGTATTTT
CASSQALGTVSTDTQYF
>TRBJ1-1|.|TRBV12-3/TRBV12-4|many
TGTGCCAGCAGTCCGACCGGTGAAGCTTTCTTT
CASSPTGEAFF
>TRBJ2-7|.|TRBV15|few
TGTGCCACCAGGGGAGACTACGAGCAGTACTTC
CATRGDYEQYF
>TRBJ2-5|TRBD2|TRBV7-6|many
TGTGCCAGCAGCCAAGAACTAGCGGGAGTGCAAGAGACCCAGTACTTC
CASSQELAGVQETQYF
>TRBJ2-7|.|TRBV7-6|.
TGTGCTAGCAGCTTAGCTTCTACAGGGTACGAGCAGTACTTC
CASSLASTGYEQYF
>TRBJ2-5|TRBD2|TRBV7-9|many
TGTGCCAGCAGCCCGGACTTAGCGGGAGAAGGAGAGACCCAGTACTTC
CASSPDLAGEGETQYF
>TRBJ2-3|TRBD2|TRBV11-1|few
TGTGCCAGCAAGACGGGACTAGCGGGAGGTAAATGGGGCACAGATACGCAGTATTTT
CASKTGLAGGKWGTDTQYF
>TRBJ2-5|.|TRBV6-2/TRBV6-3|.
TGTGCCAGCAACCCCCCTGTGGAGACCCAGTACTTC
CASNPPVETQYF
>TRBJ2-3|TRBD2|TRBV12-3/TRBV12-4|many
TGTGCCAGCAGCCCTGACAGCGGGGGTGCAGATACGCAGTATTTT
CASSPDSGGADTQYF
>TRBJ2-7|.|TRBV20-1|few
TGCAGTGCGGCCCCCCGGGACACTAGCTCCTACGAGCAGTACTTC
CSAAPRDTSSYEQYF
>TRBJ2-5|TRBD2|TRBV7-7|.
TGTGCTAGCAGCCGTATGGGGCAAACTCAGACTAGCGGGTCCAAAGAGACCCAGTACTTC
CASSRMGQTQTSGSKETQYF
>TRBJ1-1|TRBD1|TRBV7-9|.
TGTGCCAGCAGCTTCACCCGGGACAGAAATAGGAACACTGAAGCTTTCTTT
CASSFTRDRNRNTEAFF
>TRBJ2-7|TRBD1|TRBV4-2|many
TGTGCCAGCAGCCAACGACAGGGGACCACCTACGAGCAGTACTTC
CASSQRQGTTYEQYF
>TRBJ2-3|.|TRBV28|.
TGTGCCAGCAGTTTGGTTTGGGGGGCCCGCACAGATACGCAGTATTTT
CASSLVWGARTDTQYF
>TRBJ2-1|.|TRBV12-3/TRBV12-4|few
TGTGCCAGCAGTTGGACCTTGGCCCTGGACAATGAGCAGTTCTTC
CASSWTLALDNEQFF
>TRBJ2-3|TRBD2|TRBV30|few
TGTGCCTGGACAATAGCGGGGGGGCCTGCAGATACGCAGTATTTT
CAWTIAGGPADTQYF
>TRBJ2-2|.|TRBV14|many
TGTGCCAGCAGCTTTACAGGGAGCGGGGAGCTGTTTTTT
CASSFTGSGELFF
>TRBJ2-7|TRBD2|TRBV20-1|many
TGCAGTGCTAGAGTCTCCGGACTAGCGGCCTCCTACGAGCAGTACTTC
CSARVSGLAASYEQYF
>TRBJ2-1|TRBD2|TRBV4-1|.
TGCGCCAGCAGCCAAGCTCCGGGACTAGCGGGAACCGATGAGCAGTTCTTC
CASSQAPGLAGTDEQFF
>TRBJ2-7|TRBD1|TRBV7-9|.
TGTGCCAGCAGCCTACAGGGGGCCGTCCACGAGCAGTACTTC
CASSLQGAVHEQYF
>TRBJ2-3|TRBD2|TRBV27|.
TGTGCCAGCAGTCCCGAACCGGGACTAATCACAGATACGCAGTATTTT
CASSPEPGLITDTQYF
>TRBJ2-1|TRBD1|TRBV29-1|many
TGCAGCGTTGAAGACCGACAGGGTGGATACAATGAGCAGTTCTTC
CSVEDRQGGYNEQFF